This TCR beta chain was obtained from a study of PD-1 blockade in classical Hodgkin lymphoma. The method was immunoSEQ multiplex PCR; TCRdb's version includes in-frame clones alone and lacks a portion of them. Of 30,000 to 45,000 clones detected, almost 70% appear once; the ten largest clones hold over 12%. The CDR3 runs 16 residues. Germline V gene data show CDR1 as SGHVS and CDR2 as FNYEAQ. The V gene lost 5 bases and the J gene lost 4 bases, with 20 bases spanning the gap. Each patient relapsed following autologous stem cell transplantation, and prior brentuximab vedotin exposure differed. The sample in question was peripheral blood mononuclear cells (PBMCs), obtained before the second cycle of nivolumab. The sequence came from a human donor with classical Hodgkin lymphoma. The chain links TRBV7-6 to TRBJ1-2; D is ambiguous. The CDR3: CASSPQTGPPSYGYTF. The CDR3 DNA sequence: TGTGCCAGCAGCCCCCAAACCGGGCCGCCGAGCTATGGCTACACCTTC.